The entry below describes one T cell receptor (beta chain). These data come from a study of blood T cells in healthy people across ages. With a J-beta primer mix and a sample-barcoded 5' primer, a second PCR ran 7 to 11 cycles. Each cDNA was tagged by a template-switch adaptor containing 12 random nucleotides. TCRdb re-derived calls from the 5' RACE reads in MiXCR, one entry per CDR3 protein. The repertoire holds roughly 800,000 distinct CDR3 sequences, with 55% to 70% as singletons. Sequencing used blood. The TCR was taken from a man aged 30 to 45 in good health.

The CDR3 bases are TGCAGTGCTAGAGATCAAAGGGGGCTCACTGAAGCTTTCTTT. The encoded protein is CSARDQRGLTEAFF. The chain joins TRBV20-1 to TRBJ1-1, with TRBD1 matching over 7 bases. V lost 0 bases to trimming and J lost 4 bases; unmatched junction nucleotides: 5. The V gene's germline CDR1 is DFQATT and CDR2 SNEGSKA (reference sequence). The CDR3 spans 14 residues.